This T cell receptor (beta chain) emerged from a study of human T cells and chemical hapten exposure. Study details: Throughout a study of approximately 5 months, patients underwent weekly scalp administration of diphenylcyclopropenone doses.

In TCRdb, the RACE reads were re-called with MiXCR into one record per CDR3 protein. Counted here are 300,000 to 350,000 distinct CDR3 sequences, under 9% occurring once; the ten biggest clones make up approximately 8.9%. Germline assignment: CDR1 MDHEN and CDR2 SYDVKM. Trimming removed 2 bases from V and 1 base from J, with 12 bases in between. The CDR3 has 15 residues. This clonotype appeared a few times. Noted time point: patch test 1, 2 weeks after DPC sensitization. Treatment described: therapeutic diphenylcyclopropenone sensitization with weekly scalp DPC. Those who donated were patients with alopecia, 18 to 70 years of age, and suitable for DPC.

Sequenced here: whole blood, sampled in connection with sensitization to the hapten diphenylcyclopropenone (DPC). V is TRBV28 and J is TRBJ2-7; D is perhaps TRBD1 (6 bases). The sequence was obtained from a young woman with alopecia areata. Some clones in this sample may be carry-over from other donors' samples. The CDR3 coding sequence is TGTGCCAGCAGTTTAGCCACCACAGGGTCCTACGAGCAGTACTTC. This translates into CASSLATTGSYEQYF. Together with reference TRBV28 and TRBJ2-7, the CDR3 gives the full variable domain: DVKVTQSSRYLVKRTGEKVFLECVQDMDHENMFWYRQDPGLGLRLIYFSYDVKMKEKGDIPEGYSVSREKKERFSLILESASTNQTSMYLCASSLATTGSYEQYFGPGTRLTVT.